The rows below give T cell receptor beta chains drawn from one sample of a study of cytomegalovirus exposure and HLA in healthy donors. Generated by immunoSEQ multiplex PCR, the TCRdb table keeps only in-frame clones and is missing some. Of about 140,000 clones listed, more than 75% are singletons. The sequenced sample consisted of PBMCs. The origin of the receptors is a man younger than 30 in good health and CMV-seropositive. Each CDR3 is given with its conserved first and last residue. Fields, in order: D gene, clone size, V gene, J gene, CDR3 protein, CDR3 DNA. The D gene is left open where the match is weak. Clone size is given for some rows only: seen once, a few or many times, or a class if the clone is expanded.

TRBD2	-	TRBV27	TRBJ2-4	CASSSALRGARDIQYF	TGTGCCAGCAGTTCTGCTCTGCGGGGGGCGCGGGACATTCAGTACTTC
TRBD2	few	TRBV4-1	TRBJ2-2	CASSQEEALAVQGWEHAGELFF	TGCGCCAGCAGCCAAGAAGAAGCACTAGCGGTGCAGGGGTGGGAGCATGCCGGGGAGCTGTTTTTT
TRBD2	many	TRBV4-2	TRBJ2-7	CASSQETSGSYEQYF	TGTGCCAGCAGCCAAGAGACTAGCGGCTCCTACGAGCAGTACTTC
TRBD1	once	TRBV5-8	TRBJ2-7	CASSSYLYRDSSYEQYF	TGTGCCAGCAGCTCTTATTTATACCGGGACAGCTCCTACGAGCAGTACTTC
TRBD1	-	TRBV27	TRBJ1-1	CASRPGTGVTEAFF	TGTGCCAGCAGACCCGGGACAGGCGTTACTGAAGCTTTCTTT
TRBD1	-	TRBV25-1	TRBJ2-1	CASSNTGAGEQFF	TGTGCCAGCAGTAATACAGGGGCCGGTGAGCAGTTCTTC
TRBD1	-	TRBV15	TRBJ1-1	CATSRTRQGATTEAFF	TGTGCCACCAGCAGGACGAGACAGGGGGCGACCACTGAAGCTTTCTTT
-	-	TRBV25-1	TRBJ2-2	CASSSRREVGRTGELFF	TGTGCCAGCAGTAGCCGCCGGGAAGTTGGGAGAACCGGGGAGCTGTTTTTT
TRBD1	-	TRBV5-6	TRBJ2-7	CASSLRRTGWNEQYF	TGTGCCAGCAGCTTAAGAAGGACAGGGTGGAACGAGCAGTACTTC
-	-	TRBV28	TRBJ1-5	CASKYRAQPQHF	TGTGCCAGCAAGTACAGGGCTCAGCCCCAGCATTTT
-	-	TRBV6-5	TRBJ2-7	CASSYSVDYEQYF	TGTGCCAGCAGTTACTCGGTAGACTACGAGCAGTACTTC
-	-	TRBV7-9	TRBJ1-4	CASSPRREGGHEKLFF	TGTGCCAGCAGCCCCCGCCGAGAGGGTGGGCACGAAAAACTGTTTTTT
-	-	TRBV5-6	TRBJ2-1	CASSLTGEQFF	TGTGCCAGCAGCTTAACAGGGGAGCAGTTCTTC
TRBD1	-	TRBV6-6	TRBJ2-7	CASSHYGGQDKYEQYF	TGTGCCAGCAGCCACTACGGGGGACAGGACAAGTACGAGCAGTACTTC
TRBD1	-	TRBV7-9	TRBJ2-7	CASRSGTGSYEQYF	TGTGCCAGCAGATCCGGGACAGGGAGCTACGAGCAGTACTTC
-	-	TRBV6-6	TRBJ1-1	CASSYLGALNTEAFF	TGTGCCAGCAGTTATTTGGGGGCCTTAAACACTGAAGCTTTCTTT
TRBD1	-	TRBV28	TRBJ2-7	CASSFTGGYEQYF	TGTGCCAGCAGTTTTACAGGGGGCTACGAGCAGTACTTC
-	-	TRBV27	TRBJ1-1	CASTTRGVKGTEAFF	TGTGCCAGCACCACTCGGGGGGTCAAGGGAACTGAAGCTTTCTTT